These 23 T cell receptor beta chains were sequenced from one sample in a study of vaccination and CD4 T cells after COVID-19. Their antigen targets remain unknown. This sample's treatment: approximately 9-day PBMC culture with coronavirus spike peptide pools or control peptides (ViraFEST assay). Cultured CD4+ T cell DNA was sequenced using the Oncomine TCR Beta short-read assay. TCRdb reprocessed the PCR reads via MiXCR and lists one record per CDR3 protein. Among 15,000 to 20,000 distinct CDR3 sequences listed, 70% were seen once. Sequencing was done on a sample of CD4+ T cells from blood, cultured in vitro. These receptors originate from a human donor who had recovered from COVID-19.

The gene calls are TRBV7-2 and TRBJ1-6; a possible D gene is TRBD1 (6 bases). The germline V and J ends were trimmed by 2 bases and 11 bases, with 13 bases remaining between them. The CDR3 has 14 amino acids. Germline V gene lookup returns CDR1 SGHTA and CDR2 FQGNSA. The CDR3 DNA reads TGTGCCAGCAGCTTAACCCAGGGGACGCCACCCCTCCACTTT. This codes for CASSLTQGTPPLHF. The variable domain in full, with the rest retrieved from reference TRBV7-2 and TRBJ1-6, is GAGVSQSPSNKVTEKGKDVELRCDPISGHTALYWYRQSLGQGLEFLIYFQGNSAPDKSGLPSDRFSAERTGGSVSTLTIQRTQQEDSAVYLCASSLTQGTPPLHFGNGTRLTVT.

The genes are TRBV6-5 and TRBJ1-2; D perhaps matches TRBD1 (5 bases). The CDR3 length is 14 residues. Germline lookup yields CDR1 MNHEY and CDR2 SVGAGI. V dropped 3 bases and J dropped 6 bases, with 14 bases sitting between them. CDR3 sequence: CASSYVREEDGYTF. CDR3 nucleotides: TGTGCCAGCAGTTATGTCAGGGAAGAGGATGGCTACACCTTC.

This clonotype occurred a few times. The V gene is TRBV27, the J gene TRBJ2-3; D not certain. Trimming removed 3 bases at V and 4 bases at J, with 8 bases between. The CDR3 is 13 residues long. The germline V gene encodes CDR1 MNHEY and CDR2 SMNVEV (reference sequence). DNA for the CDR3: TGTGCCAGCAGTTTCTCTGACTCAGATACGCAGTATTTT. It encodes CASSFSDSDTQYF.

A few counts support this clonotype. CDR3 sequence: CASSLARGDYNEQFF. DNA of the CDR3: TGTGCCAGCAGCTTAGCCCGGGGGGACTACAATGAGCAGTTCTTC. V is TRBV7-2 and J is TRBJ2-1; 7 bases fit TRBD2. CDR1 and CDR2 from the germline V gene are SGHTA and FQGNSA. The CDR3 totals 15 residues. The junction had 2 bases not matched to a gene; V was cut back by 0 bases and J by 3 bases.

This clonotype was found once. V is TRBV18 and J is TRBJ2-2, with D perhaps given as TRBD1 or TRBD2 (5 bases each). CDR3 size: 16 residues. Germline V gives CDR1 KGHSH, CDR2 LQKENI. Between the trimmed V and J ends, which lost 1 base and 3 bases, there was a span of 12 bases. CDR3 loop: CASSPLQAGDTGELFF. The CDR3 DNA follows: TGTGCCAGCTCACCACTACAGGCGGGCGACACCGGGGAGCTGTTTTTT.

The chain links TRBV7-2 to TRBJ2-7; 8 bases align to TRBD2. V gave up 3 bases and J gave up 4 bases; unmatched junction bases: 5. Per the germline V gene, CDR1 is SGHTA and CDR2 is FQGNSA. This CDR3 contains 14 residues. The CDR3 DNA sequence: TGTGCCAGCAGCTTCTCGGGACTAGTTTACGAGCAGTACTTC. It specifies CASSFSGLVYEQYF.

The chain uses TRBV28 and TRBJ2-7; the D gene is possibly TRBD2 (6 bases). CDR3 length equals 14 residues. The germline CDR1 and CDR2 sequences are MDHEN and SYDVKM. The V and J ends lost 4 bases and 2 bases respectively, with 12 bases between them. This CDR3 reads CASSSTRPPYEQYF. The CDR3 nucleotides are TGTGCCAGCAGTTCGACTAGGCCTCCCTACGAGCAGTACTTC.

The rearrangement uses TRBV2 and TRBJ1-1; TRBD1 might be the D (5 bases). V lost 0 bases and J 4 bases, leaving 18 bases between the germline ends. CDR1 is SNHLY, CDR2 FYNNEI, per germline. There are 17 residues in the CDR3. This chain's CDR3 is CASSEAAGRWSGTEAFF. CDR3 nucleotide sequence: TGTGCCAGCAGTGAAGCTGCAGGGCGTTGGTCTGGCACTGAAGCTTTCTTT.

The V call is TRBV20-1, the J call TRBJ1-5; D not resolved. Germline-derived CDR1 and CDR2 are DFQATT and SNEGSKA (reference sequence). V lost 0 bases, J lost 4 bases, and 13 bases lay in between. This CDR3 spans 15 amino acids. CDR3 nucleotides: TGCAGTGCTAGAGATATAAAGGGTATGAATCAGCCCCAGCATTTT. Its translation: CSARDIKGMNQPQHF.

This chain uses TRBV6-1 with TRBJ2-3; 11 positions match TRBD2. Looked up from germline, CDR1 is MNHNS and CDR2 is SASEGT. The CDR3 is made up of 16 amino acids. Trimming took 3 bases from V and 1 from J; bases not matched to a gene: 3. In DNA form, the CDR3 reads TGTGCCAGCAGTGAGCAGGGACTAGCGGGCACAGATACGCAGTATTTT. Translation: CASSEQGLAGTDTQYF.

This chain connects TRBV7-6 to TRBJ1-6; TRBD1 agrees at 8 bases. The CDR3 contains 19 residues. The trim removed 2 bases at V and 6 bases at J, leaving 15 bases unmatched. Germline V gene data show CDR1 as SGHVS and CDR2 as FNYEAQ. This CDR3 reads CASSLTFPGQGRGNSPLHF. CDR3 nucleotide sequence: TGTGCCAGCAGCTTAACCTTCCCCGGACAGGGTCGCGGTAATTCACCCCTCCACTTT.

The chain carries TRBV19 and TRBJ2-2, with D unresolved. This CDR3 comprises 12 residues. Germline CDR1 LNHDA, CDR2 SQIVND (reference sequence). V was shortened by 5 bases and J by 3 bases, with 4 bases between the two germline ends. The DNA of the CDR3 is TGTGCCAGTAGTCACGACACCGGGGAGCTGTTTTTT. Its protein product is CASSHDTGELFF.

The chain links TRBV6-5 to TRBJ2-3, with 9 bases identical to TRBD2. Germline V gene sequence: CDR1 MNHEY, CDR2 SVGAGI. Trimming took 0 bases from V and 3 from J; bases not matched to a gene: 1. CDR3 size: 15 residues. CDR3 residues: CASSYSRGGTDTQYF. CDR3 DNA: TGTGCCAGCAGTTACTCGCGGGGGGGGACAGATACGCAGTATTTT.

V usage is TRBV11-2 and J usage is TRBJ1-2; 8 bases match TRBD1. In germline, CDR1 is SGHAT, CDR2 FQNNGV. V shed 1 base and J 6 bases; nucleotides not matched to a gene: 1. The CDR3 is made up of 13 amino acids. The CDR3 spells CASSLAGQDGYTF. The DNA of the CDR3 is TGTGCCAGCAGCTTAGCGGGACAGGATGGCTACACCTTC.

This sequence joins TRBV6-5 and TRBJ1-5; D is unclear. CDR3 length: 15 residues. V dropped 2 bases and J dropped 0 bases, with 8 bases sitting between them. Per the germline V gene, CDR1 is MNHEY and CDR2 is SVGAGI. CDR3: CASSYTQYSNQPQHF. The CDR3 DNA sequence: TGTGCCAGCAGTTACACACAGTATAGCAATCAGCCCCAGCATTTT.

This clonotype was observed once. The J gene is TRBJ2-5, the V gene TRBV19; 8 bases are shared with TRBD1. Germline values: CDR1 LNHDA, CDR2 SQIVND (reference sequence). The CDR3 spans 14 residues. V gave up 7 bases and J gave up 4 bases; unmatched junction bases: 8. The CDR3 DNA reads as TGTGCCAGTACCCCGGACAGGGTTACAGAGACCCAGTACTTC. Its protein product is CASTPDRVTETQYF.

In this sample, this clonotype turned up a few times. The V call is TRBV28, the J call TRBJ2-2; 8 positions agree with TRBD2. The V gene end was trimmed by 8 bases and the J gene end by 7 bases; junction bases not matched to a gene: 15. Germline V gene data show CDR1 as MDHEN and CDR2 as SYDVKM. The CDR3 length is 16 residues. The CDR3 sequence is CASGSAGSSGLGELFF. As DNA, the CDR3 is TGTGCCAGCGGTTCAGCCGGGTCTAGCGGGCTCGGGGAGCTGTTTTTT.

The chain combines TRBV15 with TRBJ2-1, with 11 nucleotides matching TRBD1. The CDR3 has 17 amino acids. Germline values: CDR1 LNHNV, CDR2 YYDKDF (reference sequence). Trimming cost V 0 bases and J 8 bases; bases outside gene matches: 9. The DNA of the CDR3 is TGTGCCACCAGCAGAGATTTGATAGGGACAGGGGGTGATGAGCAGTTCTTC. Amino acid sequence: CATSRDLIGTGGDEQFF.

With respect to this clonotype: At one end the junction does not follow the germline gene, possibly because of a read error. The J gene is TRBJ1-2, the V gene TRBV6-1; D gene unclear. Germline V gene sequence: CDR1 MNHNS, CDR2 SASEGT. The CDR3 spans 15 residues. The CDR3 loop is CAGSEGGLGSYGYTF. The CDR3 DNA follows: TGTGCCGGCAGTGAAGGTGGGCTTGGATCCTATGGCTACACCTTC.

The rearrangement joins TRBV19 to TRBJ1-2, with unresolved D. V was cut by 1 base and J by 6 bases, with 9 bases left in between. From germline, CDR1 is LNHDA and CDR2 SQIVND (reference sequence). This CDR3 contains 13 residues. Written as DNA, the CDR3 is TGTGCCAGTAGTATAGTTAGGGTTGATGGCTACACCTTC. It is translated as CASSIVRVDGYTF.

This clonotype is hyperexpanded. The V and J genes are TRBV21-1 and TRBJ1-2; the table's D gene call, TRBD1, was not cross checked with the DNA. TRBV21-1 constitutes a pseudogene. There are 16 residues in the CDR3. The CDR3 loop reads CASSSTQQGKNYGYTF. CDR3 nucleotides: TGTGCCAGCAGCAGCACACAACAGGGAAAGAACTATGGCTACACCTTC.

The gene calls are TRBV11-3 and TRBJ1-2, with TRBD1 matching over 8 bases. This CDR3 has 14 amino acids. With V trimmed by 5 bases and J by 8 bases, 10 bases remained unmatched. Per the germline V gene, CDR1 is SGHNT and CDR2 is YENEEA. As DNA, the CDR3 is TGTGCCAGCAGCAAAGCCGGACAGGGAGGCGGCTACACCTTC. It is translated as CASSKAGQGGGYTF.

The chain is built from TRBV12-3 or TRBV12-4 and TRBJ1-5; 8 bases fit TRBD1. V shed 2 bases, J shed 4 bases, and the junction held 7 bases outside the gene matches. The CDR3 has 16 amino acids. The CDR3 sequence: CASSLPGQGPNQPQHF. CDR3 nucleotide sequence: TGTGCCAGCAGTTTACCCGGACAGGGTCCTAATCAGCCCCAGCATTTT.